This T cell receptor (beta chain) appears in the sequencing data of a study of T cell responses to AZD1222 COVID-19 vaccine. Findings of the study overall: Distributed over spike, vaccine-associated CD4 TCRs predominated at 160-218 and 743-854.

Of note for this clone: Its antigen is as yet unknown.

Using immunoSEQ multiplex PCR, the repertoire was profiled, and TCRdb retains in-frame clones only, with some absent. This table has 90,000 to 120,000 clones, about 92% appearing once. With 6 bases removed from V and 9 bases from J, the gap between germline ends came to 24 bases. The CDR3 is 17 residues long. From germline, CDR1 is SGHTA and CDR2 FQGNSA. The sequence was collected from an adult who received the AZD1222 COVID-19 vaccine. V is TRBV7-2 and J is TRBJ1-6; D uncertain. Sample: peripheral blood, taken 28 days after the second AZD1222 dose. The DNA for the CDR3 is TGTGCCAGCAGAACCAACTCGCCCCTCCTCGCGAGTTCACCCCTCCACTTT. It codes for CASRTNSPLLASSPLHF.